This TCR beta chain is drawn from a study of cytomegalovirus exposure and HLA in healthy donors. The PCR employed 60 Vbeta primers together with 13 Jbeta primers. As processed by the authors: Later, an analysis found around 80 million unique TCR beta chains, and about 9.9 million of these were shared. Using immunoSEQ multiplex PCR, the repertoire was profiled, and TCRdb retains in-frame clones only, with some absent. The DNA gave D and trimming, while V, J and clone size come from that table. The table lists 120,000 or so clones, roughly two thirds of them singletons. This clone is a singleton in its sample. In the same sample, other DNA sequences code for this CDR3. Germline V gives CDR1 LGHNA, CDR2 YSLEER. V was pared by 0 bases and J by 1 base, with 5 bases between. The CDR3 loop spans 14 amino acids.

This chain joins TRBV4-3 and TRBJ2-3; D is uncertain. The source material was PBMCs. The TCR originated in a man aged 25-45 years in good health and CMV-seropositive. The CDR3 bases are TGCGCCAGCAGCCAAGACCCCGGCACAGATACGCAGTATTTT. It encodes CASSQDPGTDTQYF.